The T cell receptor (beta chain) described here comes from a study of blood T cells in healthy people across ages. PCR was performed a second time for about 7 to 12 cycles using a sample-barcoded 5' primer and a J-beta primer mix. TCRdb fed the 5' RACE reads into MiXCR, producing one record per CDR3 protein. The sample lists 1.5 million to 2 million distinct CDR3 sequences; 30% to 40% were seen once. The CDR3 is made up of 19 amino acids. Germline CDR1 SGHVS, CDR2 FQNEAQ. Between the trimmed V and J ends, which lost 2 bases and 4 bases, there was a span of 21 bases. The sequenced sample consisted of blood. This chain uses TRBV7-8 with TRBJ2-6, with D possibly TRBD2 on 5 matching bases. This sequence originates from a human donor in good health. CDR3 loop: CASSLIQKTWESGANVLTF. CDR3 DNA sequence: TGTGCCAGCAGCTTAATCCAGAAGACATGGGAGTCGGGGGCCAACGTCCTGACTTTC.